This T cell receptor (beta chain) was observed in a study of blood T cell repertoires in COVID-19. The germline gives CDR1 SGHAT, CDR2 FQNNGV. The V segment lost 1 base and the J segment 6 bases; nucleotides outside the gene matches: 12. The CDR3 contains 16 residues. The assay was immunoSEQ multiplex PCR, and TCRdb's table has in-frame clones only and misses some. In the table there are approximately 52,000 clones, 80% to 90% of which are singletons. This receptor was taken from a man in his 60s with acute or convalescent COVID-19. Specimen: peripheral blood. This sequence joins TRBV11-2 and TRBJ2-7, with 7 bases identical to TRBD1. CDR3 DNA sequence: TGTGCCAGCAGCTTAGTCGGGCCGACAGGGATCAGCGAGCAGTACTTC. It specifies CASSLVGPTGISEQYF.